Listed below are T cell receptor beta chains from one sample, sequenced in a study of vaccination effects on CD4 cells after COVID-19. Assay: immunoSEQ multiplex PCR; the TCRdb copy retains only in-frame clones and omits some. The table shows tens of thousands of clones, with approximately 80% occurring only once. The antigens these receptors bind are not known. The material was CD4+ T cells from PBMCs cultured with HCoV-229E spike peptides, obtained before COVID-19 vaccination. These receptors all stem from a human donor who received a COVID-19 vaccine. Both conserved end residues are part of each CDR3. A D gene is named only where the DNA matches it firmly. Not all rows give a size; the values are once, few, many and, for expanded clones, a class.

NA | TRBJ2-2 | TRBV3-1/TRBV3-2 | NA | TGTGCCAGCAGCCCTTTCGACGCGGGGCTGTTTTTT | CASSPFDAGLFF
TRBD1 | TRBJ2-2 | TRBV7-2 | NA | TGTGCCAGCAGCTTAGGGGACAGGGATTCCGGGGAGCTGTTTTTT | CASSLGDRDSGELFF
NA | TRBJ1-2 | TRBV5-1 | NA | TGCGCCAGCAGCTTGGGAGCAGGGGTTAACTATGGCTACACCTTC | CASSLGAGVNYGYTF
NA | TRBJ1-5 | TRBV7-2 | NA | TGTGCCAGCAGCGGGGAAGATCAGCCCCAGCATTTT | CASSGEDQPQHF
NA | TRBJ2-5 | TRBV4-1 | NA | TGCGCCAGCAGCCCCCCAGACGGCAGCACCCAGTACTTC | CASSPPDGSTQYF
TRBD1 | TRBJ1-6 | TRBV28 | NA | TGTGCCAGCATCTCCCGGGACAGGGTTTACTCACCCCTCCACTTT | CASISRDRVYSPLHF
NA | TRBJ2-1 | TRBV21-1 | NA | TGTGCCAGCAGCAAAGCCCGACTAGCGGGGAACTCCTACAATGAGCAGTTCTTC | CASSKARLAGNSYNEQFF
TRBD1 | TRBJ2-5 | TRBV11-2 | NA | TGTGCCAGCAGCTCCCTCAGGGGGCGGGAGACCCAGTACTTC | CASSSLRGRETQYF
NA | TRBJ1-6 | TRBV12-3/TRBV12-4 | NA | TGTGCCAGCAGTCGGACTGGATCACCCCTCCACTTT | CASSRTGSPLHF
NA | TRBJ2-2 | TRBV3-1/TRBV3-2 | few | TGTGCCAGCAGCCAAATGACTCAGAACACCGGGGAGCTGTTTTTT | CASSQMTQNTGELFF